This entry lists 14 T cell receptor beta chains sequenced from one sample in a study of tumor-infiltrating lymphocytes in primary liver carcinoma. Reverse transcription of approximately 0.55 ug total RNA with a constant-region primer produced TCR beta cDNA. Each TCR beta library was derived from three nested multiplex PCR rounds that employed slightly modified ARM-PCR. Running around 9 cycles apiece, the first two PCR rounds relied on TRBV1-TRBV30 forward primers together with a C-beta reverse primer. From the multiplex PCR reads, TCRdb called clonotypes with MiXCR, one entry per CDR3 protein. The profile shows over 35,000 distinct CDR3 sequences, about 73% of them singletons. Scientists recovered RNA and DNA together from approximately 20-30 mg of unsorted bulk tissue. The specimen sequenced was liver tumor tissue from sampling region 2. The subset was: tumor region T2, inferior pole. The receptors here all came from a man aged 40-55 years with primary liver carcinoma and hepatitis B virus infection.

With regard to this clonotype: At one end, the junction sequence differs from germline, possibly due to a read error. V and J are TRBV11-2 and TRBJ2-6; either TRBD1 or TRBD2 may supply D (5 bases each). Germline assignment: CDR1 SGHAT and CDR2 FQNNGV. This CDR3 is built from 15 residues. The CDR3 DNA reads as TGTGCCACCCAGCGGCCGCGCTCTGGGGCCAACGTCCCGGTTTTC. Translated: CATQRPRSGANVPVF. The full variable domain, with the rest looked up from reference TRBV11-2 and TRBJ2-6, is EAGVAQSPRYKIIEKRQSVAFWCNPISGHATLYWYQQILGQGPKLLIQFQNNGVVDDSQLPKDRFSAERLKGVDSTLKIQPAKLEDSAVYLCATQRPRSGANVPVFGAGSRLTVL.

A remark on this clonotype: This may stem from a read error, because a much larger clone lies one nucleotide away. J is TRBJ1-5 and V is TRBV7-9; TRBD1 might be the D (5 bases). Germline loops: CDR1 SEHNR, CDR2 FQNEAQ (reference sequence). This CDR3 region has 13 residues. The CDR3 sequence is CASSTQEGQPQRF. The CDR3 DNA follows: TGTGCCAGCAGCACACAGGAGGGTCAGCCCCAGCGTTTT.

With respect to this clonotype: One junction end does not reproduce the germline sequence, and a read error may be involved. The chain couples TRBV6-6 to TRBJ1-1; 8 bases fit TRBD1. Per germline, CDR1 MNHNY and CDR2 SVGAGI (reference sequence). The length of the CDR3 is 13 residues. CDR3 sequence: CACSTGGTTEALF. The CDR3 nucleotides are TGTGCCTGCAGCACAGGGGGGACCACTGAAGCTCTCTTT.

This clonotype was recorded only once. A much larger clone differs from this one at a single base, so this may be a read error. CDR3 residues: CATSTAKSPLHF. In nucleotides, the CDR3 is TGTGCCACCAGCACGGCCAAATCACCCCTCCACTTT. The chain carries TRBV15 and TRBJ1-6; D is uncertain. CDR3 length: 12 amino acids. With 4 bases removed from V and 10 bases from J, the gap between germline ends came to 8 bases. Germline V gene lookup returns CDR1 LNHNV and CDR2 YYDKDF (reference sequence).

Points on this clonotype: This may be a read error, as it is one base from a much larger clone. This chain uses TRBV25-1 with TRBJ2-2; D could derive from TRBD1 or TRBD2 (6 bases each). Germline V gene sequence: CDR1 MGHDK, CDR2 SYGVNS. This CDR3 contains 12 residues. The CDR3 reads CASGGRAGEMFF. The CDR3 DNA follows: TGTGCCAGCGGGGGGCGGGCCGGGGAGATGTTTTTT.

Note on this clonotype: No conserved phenylalanine or tryptophan ends this CDR3, so it is likely a read error. The DNA is left out, because the CDR3 cannot be placed on it with certainty; the CDR3 is given as TCRdb lists it. The chain recombines TRBV11-3 with TRBJ2-7; TRBD2 reflects the table's D call only, with no check against the DNA. The CDR3 has 13 residues if both end residues are counted. Germline assignment: CDR1 SGHNT and CDR2 YENEEA. This chain's CDR3 is CASSVGLSYEQYL.

As concerns this clonotype: One junction end does not reproduce the germline sequence, and a read error may be involved. The chain recombines TRBV4-1 with TRBJ2-3; D not certain. Germline V gene data show CDR1 as MGHRA and CDR2 as YSYEKL. The CDR3 runs to 15 residues. DNA for the CDR3: TGCACCAGCAGCCAAGATCCGAGTGGAAGGGATACGCAAGATTTT. It specifies CTSSQDPSGRDTQDF.

The chain combines TRBV11-2 with TRBJ2-1, with 9 bases that match TRBD2. Trimming removed 7 bases from V and 9 bases from J; junction bases left unmatched: 13. The length of the CDR3 is 15 residues. Germline V gene lookup returns CDR1 SGHAT and CDR2 FQNNGV. CDR3 sequence: CASIILAGDNSEQFF. The CDR3 region has the DNA TGTGCCAGCATCATTTTAGCGGGAGATAACAGTGAGCAGTTCTTC.

The chain joins TRBV4-1 to TRBJ2-7; D call uncertain. Trimming pared 1 base from V and 4 bases from J, leaving 8 bases between. Germline loops: CDR1 MGHRA, CDR2 YSYEKL. The CDR3 is made up of 13 amino acids. The chain's CDR3 is CASSQGYQYEQYF. CDR3 bases: TGCGCCAGCAGCCAAGGTTACCAGTACGAGCAGTACTTC.

This clonotype was seen repeatedly, ten times or more. The genes are TRBV11-1 and TRBJ2-7; 13 nucleotides match TRBD2. This CDR3 has 16 residues. The J segment lost 0 bases and the V segment lost 5 bases, leaving 4 bases of the junction unmatched. In germline, CDR1 is SGHAT, CDR2 FQDESV (reference sequence). The CDR3 reads CASSRRTSGGSYEQYF. The CDR3 DNA reads as TGTGCCAGCAGCAGGCGGACTAGCGGGGGCTCCTACGAGCAGTACTTC.

CDR3 nucleotides: TGCGCCAGCAGCCCCGACCGGGAGACCCAGTACTTC. Amino acid sequence: CASSPDRETQYF. The chain recombines TRBV4-1 with TRBJ2-5; no reliable D call. Trimming shortened V by 4 bases and J by 5 bases, and 8 bases separated the two germline ends. The CDR3 has 12 residues. Germline V gene sequence: CDR1 MGHRA, CDR2 YSYEKL.

To note about this clonotype: One end of the junction fails to match germline, which may point to a read error. This rearrangement joins TRBV11-1 to TRBJ2-4; TRBD2 matches 9 bases. CDR1 is SGHAT and CDR2 is FQDESV in the germline V gene (reference sequence). The length of the CDR3 is 17 residues. CDR3 protein: CASSFPGTSITKNIQYF. CDR3 DNA sequence: TGTGCCAGTAGCTTTCCCGGGACTAGCATAACCAAAAACATTCAGTACTTC.

This clonotype was counted many times. This chain connects TRBV19 to TRBJ1-2; D gene unclear. The CDR3 is 12 amino acids. Germline values: CDR1 LNHDA, CDR2 SQIVND (reference sequence). V was trimmed by 8 bases and J by 5 bases, leaving 12 bases between them. The CDR3 region is CASGRGDYGYTF. For the CDR3, the DNA is TGTGCCAGTGGACGCGGCGATTATGGCTACACCTTC.

About this clonotype: This may arise from a read error, as a much more abundant clone is one base away. The CDR3 coding sequence is TGTGCCAGCAGTGAAGCGCAGGCAAGGCAGTATTTT. Protein product: CASSEAQARQYF. V is TRBV2 and J is TRBJ2-3; unclear D gene. The germline gives CDR1 SNHLY, CDR2 FYNNEI. The CDR3 covers 12 residues. Trimming left V 0 bases short and J 11 bases short, with 9 bases between. Together with reference TRBV2 and TRBJ2-3, the CDR3 gives the full variable domain: EPEVTQTPSHQVTQMGQEVILRCVPISNHLYFYWYRQILGQKVEFLVSFYNNEISEKSEIFDDQFSVERPDGSNFTLKIRSTKLEDSAMYFCASSEAQARQYFGPGTRLTVL.